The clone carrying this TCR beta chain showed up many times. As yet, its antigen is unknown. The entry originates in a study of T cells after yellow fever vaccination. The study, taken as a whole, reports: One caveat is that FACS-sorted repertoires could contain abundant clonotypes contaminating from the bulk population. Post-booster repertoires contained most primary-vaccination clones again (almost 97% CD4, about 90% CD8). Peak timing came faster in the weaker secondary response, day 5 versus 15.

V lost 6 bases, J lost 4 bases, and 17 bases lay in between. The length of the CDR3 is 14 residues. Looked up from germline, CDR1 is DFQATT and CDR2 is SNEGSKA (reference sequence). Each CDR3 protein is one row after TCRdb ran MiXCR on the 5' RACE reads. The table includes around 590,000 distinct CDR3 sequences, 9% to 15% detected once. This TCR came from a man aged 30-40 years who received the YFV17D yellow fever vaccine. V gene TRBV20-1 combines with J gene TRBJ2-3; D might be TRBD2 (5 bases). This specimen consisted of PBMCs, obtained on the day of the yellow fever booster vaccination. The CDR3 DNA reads TGCAGTGCCGCACTCCCCGGAGGTGCAGATACGCAGTATTTT. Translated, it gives CSAALPGGADTQYF.